Below are 15 T cell receptor beta chains sequenced from a single sample in a study of shared T cell receptors in the human thymus. TCRdb's copy holds only in-frame clones and misses some; the assay was immunoSEQ multiplex PCR. The sample records under 450,000 clones, around 95% being singletons. Sequencing used thymocytes. Receptor source: a human donor.

V usage is TRBV28 and J usage is TRBJ1-4; no reliable D call. V was cut by 1 base and J by 8 bases, with 11 bases left in between. The CDR3 contains 14 residues. The germline V gene has CDR1 MDHEN and CDR2 SYDVKM. DNA for the CDR3: TGTGCCAGCAGTTTATCCGTCTGGGAGGAAAAACTGTTTTTT. Protein product: CASSLSVWEEKLFF.

The V call is TRBV27, the J call TRBJ2-2; D may be TRBD2 (6 bases). The CDR3 is made up of 16 amino acids. V lost 5 bases and J lost 3, with 16 bases in between. Germline-derived CDR1 and CDR2 are MNHEY and SMNVEV (reference sequence). The CDR3 DNA reads as TGTGCCAGCAGTCCCCCATCGGGAGATCACACCGGGGAGCTGTTTTTT. Amino acids: CASSPPSGDHTGELFF.

This clone was seen once. The rearrangement joins TRBV4-2 to TRBJ2-3; 10 nucleotides agree with TRBD1. The CDR3 contains 18 residues. V lost 4 bases to trimming and J lost 3 bases; unmatched junction nucleotides: 13. CDR1 and CDR2 (germline): LGHNA, YNFKEQ. CDR3 sequence (DNA): TGTGCCAGCAGCCTCTGTGTGACAGGGGGCCGCGGAACAGATACGCAGTATTTT. Protein product: CASSLCVTGGRGTDTQYF.

This sequence joins TRBV7-6 and TRBJ2-5; 8 bases map to TRBD2. The CDR3 runs to 19 residues. V lost 4 bases and J lost 5; bases outside the gene matches: 21. Germline CDR1 SGHVS, CDR2 FNYEAQ. CDR3 sequence: CASSCRWGAQREGRETQYF. In DNA form, the CDR3 reads TGTGCCAGCAGCTGTAGATGGGGGGCGCAACGGGAGGGCCGCGAGACCCAGTACTTC.

The chain joins TRBV9 to TRBJ2-4; maybe TRBD2 (6 bases). Germline V CDR1 and CDR2: SGDLS, YYNGEE. The V end lost 9 bases, the J end lost 3 bases, and 25 bases lay between the germline ends. CDR3 length equals 17 residues. As DNA, the CDR3 is TGTGCCACATCCCCGCCCACCGAGGCGCGGGGCAAAAACATTCAGTACTTC. This gives the protein CATSPPTEARGKNIQYF.

V and J are TRBV28 and TRBJ2-1, with 9 bases aligning to TRBD2. The junction had 7 bases not matched to a gene; V was cut back by 7 bases and J by 0 bases. The CDR3 totals 16 residues. The germline gives CDR1 MDHEN, CDR2 SYDVKM. The CDR3 loop reads CASTPTSGCSYNEQFF. DNA of the CDR3: TGTGCCAGCACTCCGACTAGCGGATGCTCCTACAATGAGCAGTTCTTC.

Comment on this clone: One end of the junction does not line up with germline, which may come from a read error. The V call is TRBV7-6, the J call TRBJ2-7; 9 positions agree with TRBD1. CDR1 SGHVS and CDR2 FNYEAQ come from the germline V gene. CDR3 length equals 16 residues. The CDR3 spells CASSLVRDRVPHEQYF. The CDR3 coding sequence is TGTGCCAGCAGTTTAGTTAGGGACAGGGTACCCCACGAGCAGTACTTC.

A single count supports this clone. V is TRBV7-9 and J is TRBJ2-7; D ambiguous. With 7 bases removed from V and 5 bases from J, the gap between germline ends came to 15 bases. The CDR3 has 13 amino acids. Looked up from germline, CDR1 is SEHNR and CDR2 is FQNEAQ (reference sequence). The CDR3 reads CASIPDKSHEQYF. In nucleotides, the CDR3 is TGTGCCAGCATCCCAGACAAAAGTCACGAGCAGTACTTC. Looking up the rest from reference TRBV7-9 and TRBJ2-7 gives the full variable domain: DTGVSQNPRHKITKRGQNVTFRCDPISEHNRLYWYRQTLGQGPEFLTYFQNEAQLEKSRLLSDRFSAERPKGSFSTLEIQRTEQGDSAMYLCASIPDKSHEQYFGPGTRLTVT.

This clone has a handful of counts. The chain carries TRBV7-6 and TRBJ2-2, with D perhaps TRBD1 or TRBD2 (6 bases each). V lost 5 bases and J 6 bases, leaving 10 bases between the germline ends. Germline V gene sequence: CDR1 SGHVS, CDR2 FNYEAQ. The CDR3 is made up of 13 amino acids. CDR3 DNA: TGTGCCAGCAGCCCCGGGGGCGCCGGGGAGCTGTTTTTT. Its protein product is CASSPGGAGELFF.

The V and J genes are TRBV28 and TRBJ2-1; a possible D gene is TRBD1 (6 bases). In germline, CDR1 is MDHEN, CDR2 SYDVKM. V lost 3 bases and J lost 4, with 19 bases in between. The length of the CDR3 is 17 residues. This CDR3 is CASSFSPSGVSYNEQFF. DNA of the CDR3: TGTGCCAGCAGTTTCTCTCCATCAGGGGTTAGTTACAATGAGCAGTTCTTC.

V gene TRBV11-1 combines with J gene TRBJ1-2; TRBD1 might be the D (6 bases). This CDR3 comprises 14 residues. Germline V gene sequence: CDR1 SGHAT, CDR2 FQDESV (reference sequence). Deletions cut 3 bases from V and 3 bases from J, with 11 bases between. The CDR3 here is CASSFGGGDYGYTF. The CDR3 DNA reads as TGTGCCAGCAGCTTTGGCGGGGGCGACTATGGCTACACCTTC. Combining the CDR3 with reference TRBV11-1 and TRBJ1-2 gives the whole variable domain EAEVAQSPRYKITEKSQAVAFWCDPISGHATLYWYRQILGQGPELLVQFQDESVVDDSQLPKDRFSAERLKGVDSTLKIQPAELGDSAMYLCASSFGGGDYGYTFGSGTRLTVV.

The V gene is TRBV5-1, the J gene TRBJ1-2, with TRBD1 identical over 9 bases. The CDR3 runs 15 residues. CDR1 is SGHRS, CDR2 YFSETQ, per germline. J lost 6 bases, V lost 4 bases, and 10 bases had no gene match. The CDR3 is CASSLPPGQGNGYTF. In DNA, the CDR3 is TGCGCCAGCAGCCTACCTCCGGGACAGGGAAATGGCTACACCTTC.

V gene TRBV15 combines with J gene TRBJ2-3, with TRBD2 matching over 8 bases. The CDR3 sequence is 16 residues long. J was trimmed by 3 bases and V by 5 bases; bases with no gene match: 10. Germline CDR1 reads LNHNV; CDR2 reads YYDKDF (reference sequence). CDR3 sequence reads: CATSFPGLGKTDTQYF. In DNA, the CDR3 is TGTGCCACCAGCTTTCCGGGACTAGGAAAAACAGATACGCAGTATTTT. Supplemented by reference TRBV15 and TRBJ2-3, the full variable domain reads DAMVIQNPRYQVTQFGKPVTLSCSQTLNHNVMYWYQQKSSQAPKLLFHYYDKDFNNEADTPDNFQSRRPNTSFCFLDIRSPGLGDTAMYLCATSFPGLGKTDTQYFGPGTRLTVL.

The V call is TRBV7-9, the J call TRBJ2-1; a possible D gene is TRBD2 (5 bases). V shed 9 bases and J shed 7 bases, with 13 bases lying between them. Germline-derived CDR1 and CDR2 are SEHNR and FQNEAQ (reference sequence). The CDR3 has 12 amino acids. The CDR3, as DNA: TGTGCCAGTTTCAGCGGTTCAAATGAGCAGTTCTTC. This codes for CASFSGSNEQFF.

V and J are TRBV7-5 and TRBJ2-2; the table's D call, TRBD2, was not checked against the DNA. TRBV7-5 is designated a pseudogene. The CDR3 has 16 amino acids. CDR3 nucleotide sequence: TGTGTCAGAAGCTTACGGGGGATAGCGAACACCGGGGAGCTGTTTTTT. Its translation is CVRSLRGIANTGELFF.